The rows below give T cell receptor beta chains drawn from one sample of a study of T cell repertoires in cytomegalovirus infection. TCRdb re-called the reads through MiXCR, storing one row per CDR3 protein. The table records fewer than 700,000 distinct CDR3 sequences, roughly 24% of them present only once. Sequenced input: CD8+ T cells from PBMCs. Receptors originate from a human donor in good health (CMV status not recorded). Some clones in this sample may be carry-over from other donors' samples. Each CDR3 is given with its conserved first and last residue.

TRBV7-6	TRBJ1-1	CASSRGGPNTEAFF
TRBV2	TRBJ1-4	CASSEETGFIPSGKLFF
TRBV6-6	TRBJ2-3	CASSPGGIVDTQYF
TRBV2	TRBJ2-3	CASKGSGDSTDTQYF
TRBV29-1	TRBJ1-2	CSVHDGAAYGYTF
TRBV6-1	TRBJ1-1	CACQGVTNTEAFF
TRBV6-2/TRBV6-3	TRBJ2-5	CASRLHGTSGGQETQYF
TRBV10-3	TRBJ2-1	CAISEMADNEQFF
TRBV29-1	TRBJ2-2	CSVEQRGALGGELFF
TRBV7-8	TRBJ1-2	CASSFYRGLGYGYTF
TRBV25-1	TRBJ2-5	CASSDRFQETQYF
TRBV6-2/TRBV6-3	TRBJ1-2	CASSYSKGGKGPFHYGYTF
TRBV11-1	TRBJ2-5	CASSLRRGAGTQYF
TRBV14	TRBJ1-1	CASSQTWTEAFF
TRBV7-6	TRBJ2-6	CASSPRARDNSLWANVLTF
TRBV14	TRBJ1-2	CASSQGGAGYTF
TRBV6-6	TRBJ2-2	CASSYWGPGGELFF
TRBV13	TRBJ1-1	CASSFRGRGTEAFF
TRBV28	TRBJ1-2	CASSRVVGARYGYTF
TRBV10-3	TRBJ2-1	CAISEATDADEQFF
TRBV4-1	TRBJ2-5	CASSQVIGGETQYF
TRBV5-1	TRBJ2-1	CASSLGDLQFF
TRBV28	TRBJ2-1	CTSSLKREINNEQFF
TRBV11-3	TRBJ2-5	CASSSSNQETRYF
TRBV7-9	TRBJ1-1	CASSSSPGGMNTEAFF
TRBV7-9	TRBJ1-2	CASRTLTGNRYGYTF
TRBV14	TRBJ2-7	CASSQLARNEQYF
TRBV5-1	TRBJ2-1	CASSSGRGWNEQFF
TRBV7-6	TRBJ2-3	CASSFSGFTDTQYF
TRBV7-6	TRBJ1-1	CASSLPTGMNTKAFF
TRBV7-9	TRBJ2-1	CASSPPDGSSYNEQFF
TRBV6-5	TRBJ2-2	CASSYSLGWVGELFF
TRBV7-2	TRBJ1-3	CASSLAPGRGSSGNTIYF
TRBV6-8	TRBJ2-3	CASSYSIRGPTDTQYF
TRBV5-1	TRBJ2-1	CASSLATEQFF
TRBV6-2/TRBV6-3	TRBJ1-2	CASSYNRRSYGYTF
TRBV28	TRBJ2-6	CASSLDRVSPSGANVLTF
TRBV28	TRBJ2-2	CATKRGQTGKLFF
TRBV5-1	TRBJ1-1	CASSLSSGDTEAFF
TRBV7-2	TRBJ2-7	CASSLEGGIGYEQYF
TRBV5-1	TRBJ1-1	CASSLNRGPSVTEAFF
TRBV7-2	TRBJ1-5	CASSLASFPQHF
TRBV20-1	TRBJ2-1	CSATDGGDSYNEQFF
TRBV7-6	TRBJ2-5	CASSSGPGTLQETQYF
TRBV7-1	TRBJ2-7	CASSPPEKGVYEQYF
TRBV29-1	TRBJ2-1	CSVEAGLVDEQFF
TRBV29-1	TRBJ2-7	CSVERGTPTYEQYF
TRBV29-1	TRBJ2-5	CSVDLGTSWKETQYF
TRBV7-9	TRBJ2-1	CASSLMPTSDEQFF
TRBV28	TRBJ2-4	CATAGGPGAKNIQYF
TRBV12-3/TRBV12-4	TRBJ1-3	CASSSTGVGNTIYF
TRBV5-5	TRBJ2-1	CASSLTGGQGYNEQFF
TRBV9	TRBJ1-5	CVSSTGGGNQPQHF
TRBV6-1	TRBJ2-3	CASSSPPAGPGYTDTQYF
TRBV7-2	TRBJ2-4	CASSPTGGAVFEAKNIQYF